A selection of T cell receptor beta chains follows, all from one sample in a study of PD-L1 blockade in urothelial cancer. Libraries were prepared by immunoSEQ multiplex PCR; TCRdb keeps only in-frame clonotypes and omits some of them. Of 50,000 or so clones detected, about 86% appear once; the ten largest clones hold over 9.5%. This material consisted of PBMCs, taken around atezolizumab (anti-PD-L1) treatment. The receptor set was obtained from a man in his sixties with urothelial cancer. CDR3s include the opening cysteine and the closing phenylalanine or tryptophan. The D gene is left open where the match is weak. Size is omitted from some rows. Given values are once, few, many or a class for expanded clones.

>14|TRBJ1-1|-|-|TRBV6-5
CASSQLRGNTEAFF
TGTGCCAGCAGTCAACTCAGGGGGAACACTGAAGCTTTCTTT
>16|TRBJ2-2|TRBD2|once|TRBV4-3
CASSLGGGLITGELFF
TGCGCCAGCAGCCTTGGGGGGGGACTTATCACCGGGGAGCTGTTTTTT
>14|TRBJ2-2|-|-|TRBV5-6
CASSSRHHTGELFF
TGTGCCAGCAGTTCCCGACACCACACCGGGGAGCTGTTTTTT
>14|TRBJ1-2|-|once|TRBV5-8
CASSPWQGIYGYTF
TGTGCCAGCAGCCCATGGCAGGGAATTTATGGCTACACCTTC
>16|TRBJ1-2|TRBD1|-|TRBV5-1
CASSSSGQGPNYGYTF
TGCGCCAGCAGCTCATCAGGACAGGGACCTAACTATGGCTACACCTTC
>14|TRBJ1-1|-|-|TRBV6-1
CASRDGGPNTEAFF
TGTGCCAGCAGAGACGGGGGACCGAACACTGAAGCTTTCTTT
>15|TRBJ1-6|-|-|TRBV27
CASSSSSSYNSPLHF
TGTGCCAGCAGTAGCTCGAGCTCCTATAATTCACCCCTCCACTTT
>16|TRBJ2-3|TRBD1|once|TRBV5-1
CASSLVGTDSTDTQYF
TGCGCCAGCAGCTTGGTCGGGACAGATAGCACAGATACGCAGTATTTT
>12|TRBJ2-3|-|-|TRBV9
CASSAYTDTQYF
TGTGCCAGCAGCGCCTACACAGATACGCAGTATTTT
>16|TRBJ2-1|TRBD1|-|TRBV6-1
CASSDAGQGTYNEQFF
TGTGCCAGCAGTGACGCGGGACAGGGAACCTACAATGAGCAGTTCTTC
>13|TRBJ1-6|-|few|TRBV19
CASNRQVGSPLHF
TGTGCCAGTAATCGCCAGGTAGGATCACCCCTCCACTTT
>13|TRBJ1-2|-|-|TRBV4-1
CASSQDSVYGYTF
TGCGCCAGCAGCCAAGATTCAGTCTATGGCTACACCTTC
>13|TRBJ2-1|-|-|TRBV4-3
CASSQVTSKEQFF
TGCGCCAGCAGCCAAGTAACTAGCAAGGAGCAGTTCTTC
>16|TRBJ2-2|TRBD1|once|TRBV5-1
CASSVGQGVGTGELFF
TGCGCCAGCAGCGTGGGACAGGGTGTCGGCACCGGGGAGCTGTTTTTT
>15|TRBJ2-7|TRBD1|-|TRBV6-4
CASSSNRDRGIEQYF
TGTGCCAGCAGCTCAAACCGGGACAGGGGGATCGAGCAGTACTTC
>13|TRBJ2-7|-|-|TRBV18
CASSPAGAREQYF
TGTGCCAGCTCACCCGCCGGAGCTCGTGAGCAGTACTTC
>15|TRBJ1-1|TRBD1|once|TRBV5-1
CASSLEGTGSFGAFF
TGCGCCAGCAGCTTGGAAGGGACAGGGTCATTCGGAGCTTTCTTT
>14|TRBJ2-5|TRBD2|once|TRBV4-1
CASSLLAGVETQYF
TGCGCCAGCAGCTTACTAGCGGGGGTAGAGACCCAGTACTTC
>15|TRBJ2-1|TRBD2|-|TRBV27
CASSLVLAFNNEQFF
TGTGCCAGCAGTTTGGTACTAGCGTTCAACAATGAGCAGTTCTTC
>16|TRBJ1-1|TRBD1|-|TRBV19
CASSGRTGAAFGEAFF
TGTGCCAGTAGTGGAAGGACAGGGGCGGCATTTGGTGAAGCTTTCTTT
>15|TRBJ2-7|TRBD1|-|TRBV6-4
CASRLQGRRTYEQYF
TGTGCCAGCAGATTACAGGGGCGACGTACCTACGAGCAGTACTTC
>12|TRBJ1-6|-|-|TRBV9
CASSVAGSPLHF
TGTGCCAGCAGCGTAGCGGGTTCACCCCTCCACTTT
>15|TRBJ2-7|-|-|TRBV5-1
CASSLAGPEYYEQYF
TGCGCCAGCAGCTTGGCTGGGCCTGAATACTACGAGCAGTACTTC
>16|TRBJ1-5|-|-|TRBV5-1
CATSAYRVGSNQPQHF
TGCGCCACCAGCGCATACAGGGTTGGGAGCAATCAGCCCCAGCATTTT